The 20 T cell receptor beta chains listed next were all sequenced from one sample in a study of cytomegalovirus exposure and HLA in healthy donors. Use of 60 Vbeta and 13 Jbeta primers characterized the PCR. The protocol was immunoSEQ multiplex PCR, while the TCRdb copy is restricted to in-frame clones and leaves out a portion. The table lists about 160,000 clones, over 70% of them singletons. Sequenced material: PBMCs. The receptors stem from a woman aged 25 to 39 in good health and CMV-seronegative.

This chain uses TRBV2 with TRBJ1-3, with 8 bases fitting TRBD1. Trimming at V came to 7 bases and at J to 0 bases, leaving 14 bases not matched to a gene. CDR3 size: 18 residues. CDR1 is SNHLY, CDR2 FYNNEI, per germline. CDR3 residues: CASKVRRGLSPSGNTIYF. DNA for the CDR3: TGTGCCAGCAAGGTTCGCAGGGGGCTTTCCCCCTCTGGAAACACCATATATTTT.

J is TRBJ2-7 and V is TRBV27; 10 bases map to TRBD1. Unmatched junction bases numbered 14, after V lost 7 bases and J lost 5 bases. This CDR3 is built from 16 residues. The germline V gene has CDR1 MNHEY and CDR2 SMNVEV (reference sequence). CDR3 region: CASTPGDRGRGHEQYF. In DNA form, the CDR3 reads TGTGCCAGCACCCCGGGAGACAGGGGGCGAGGCCACGAGCAGTACTTC.

V gene TRBV7-3 combines with J gene TRBJ2-1; the D gene is possibly TRBD2 (9 bases). This CDR3 is built from 17 residues. Germline V gene data show CDR1 as SGHTA and CDR2 as FQGTGA. Trimming stripped 4 bases from V and 7 bases from J, with 23 bases between. CDR3 nucleotides: TGTGCCAGCAGCTGGGGCAGGGGGCGGGGGGGCAGGAATGAGCAGTTCTTC. This codes for CASSWGRGRGGRNEQFF.

This chain links TRBV5-1 with TRBJ2-2; TRBD1 matches at 9 bases. CDR3 length: 15 residues. Trimming removed 6 bases from V and 5 bases from J; junction bases left unmatched: 8. From germline, CDR1 is SGHRS and CDR2 YFSETQ. The CDR3 nucleotides read TGCGCCAGCATGACCGGGACAGGGCGTACCGGGGAGCTGTTTTTT. Translation: CASMTGTGRTGELFF.

The chain recombines TRBV28 with TRBJ2-3, with TRBD2 matching 11 bases. The germline V gene has CDR1 MDHEN and CDR2 SYDVKM. V gave up 6 bases and J gave up 4 bases; unmatched junction bases: 9. The CDR3 is 16 residues long. Written as DNA, the CDR3 is TGTGCCAGCAGCCGCGTTAGCGGGGGGGCCCCAGATACGCAGTATTTT. This sequence encodes CASSRVSGGAPDTQYF.

The V call is TRBV9, the J call TRBJ1-5; 7 positions match TRBD1. The CDR3 loop spans 17 amino acids. V was pared by 3 bases and J by 2 bases, with 11 bases of the junction left unmatched. Per the germline V gene, CDR1 is SGDLS and CDR2 is YYNGEE. The DNA of the CDR3 is TGTGCCAGCAGCGGCCAGACAGGGTCCCTGGGCAATCAGCCCCAGCATTTT. Translating it yields CASSGQTGSLGNQPQHF.

This chain links TRBV4-1 with TRBJ2-4; the D is unclear. Germline CDR1 MGHRA, CDR2 YSYEKL. V lost 4 bases, J lost 2 bases, and 12 bases lay in between. This CDR3 is 15 amino acids long. CDR3 region: CASSPLAVTKNIQYF. CDR3 coding DNA: TGCGCCAGCAGCCCTCTGGCAGTAACCAAAAACATTCAGTACTTC.

The chain employs TRBV6-5 and TRBJ1-2, with a tentative D call TRBD1 (5 bases). V lost 0 bases and J lost 6, with 14 bases in between. From germline, CDR1 is MNHEY and CDR2 SVGAGI. This CDR3 has 15 amino acids. The CDR3, as DNA: TGTGCCAGCAGTTACTCGATATCAACGGGGGATGGCTACACCTTC. This translates into CASSYSISTGDGYTF.

This clone was counted a few times. The genes are TRBV27 and TRBJ1-1; 8 bases are shared with TRBD1. The germline V gene encodes CDR1 MNHEY and CDR2 SMNVEV (reference sequence). Trimming took 4 bases from V and 2 from J; bases not matched to a gene: 6. The CDR3 consists of 15 residues. In nucleotides, the CDR3 is TGTGCCAGCAGTTCGCGACAGGGGCGCAACACTGAAGCTTTCTTT. It encodes CASSSRQGRNTEAFF.

CDR3 in amino acids: CASSLTAFNEKLFF. The CDR3 coding sequence is TGTGCCAGCAGTTTGACAGCCTTTAATGAAAAACTGTTTTTT. This chain connects TRBV6-5 to TRBJ1-4, with D possibly TRBD1 on 5 matching bases. This CDR3 is 14 amino acids long. Germline assignment: CDR1 MNHEY and CDR2 SVGAGI. Trimming cost V 4 bases and J 4 bases, with 10 bases left between them.

In its sample, this clone was seen a few times. The chain employs TRBV15 and TRBJ2-5; D gene uncertain. CDR3 size: 12 residues. V was cut by 3 bases and J by 5 bases, with 7 bases left in between. CDR1 and CDR2 (germline): LNHNV, YYDKDF (reference sequence). The chain's CDR3 is CATSSLVETQYF. CDR3 in DNA: TGTGCCACCAGCAGCCTTGTGGAGACCCAGTACTTC.

This clone was seen just once. The chain recombines TRBV18 with TRBJ2-7; 11 bases map to TRBD1. Trimming cost V 0 bases and J 2 bases; bases outside gene matches: 3. Germline assignment: CDR1 KGHSH and CDR2 LQKENI. CDR3 length equals 16 residues. The CDR3 bases are TGTGCCAGCTCACCACCGTCGGGACAGGGGGCCTACGAGCAGTACTTC. Amino acids: CASSPPSGQGAYEQYF.

The V call is TRBV4-1, the J call TRBJ2-1; possibly TRBD1 for D (5 bases). Trimming shortened V by 1 base and J by 5 bases, and 6 bases separated the two germline ends. The germline CDR1 and CDR2 sequences are MGHRA and YSYEKL. The CDR3 has 13 amino acids. The CDR3 here is CASSQVGDNEQFF. The CDR3, as DNA: TGCGCCAGCAGCCAAGTAGGGGACAATGAGCAGTTCTTC.

Worth noting for this clone: The same CDR3 can be traced to other DNA sequences in this sample. V usage is TRBV5-1 and J usage is TRBJ1-1; D remains ambiguous. The V gene's germline CDR1 is SGHRS and CDR2 YFSETQ. V gave up 3 bases and J gave up 1 base, with 7 bases separating them. This CDR3 contains 13 residues. The CDR3 nucleotides read TGCGCCAGCAGCTCCTCGAGGAACACTGAAGCTTTCTTT. Translated: CASSSSRNTEAFF.

This chain uses TRBV5-1 with TRBJ2-7, with TRBD1 identical over 9 bases. The V gene end was trimmed by 4 bases and the J gene end by 3 bases; junction bases not matched to a gene: 8. Germline values: CDR1 SGHRS, CDR2 YFSETQ. The CDR3 runs 15 residues. The CDR3 here is CASSEDPGQGYEQYF. DNA for the CDR3: TGCGCCAGCAGCGAGGATCCGGGACAGGGCTACGAGCAGTACTTC.

V is TRBV5-1 and J is TRBJ1-6, with unresolved D. The V gene lost 4 bases and the J gene lost 6 bases, with 8 bases spanning the gap. Per germline, CDR1 SGHRS and CDR2 YFSETQ. The CDR3 runs 13 residues. CDR3 sequence (DNA): TGCGCCAGCAGCCGGGAGTTTAATTCACCCCTCCACTTT. Translating gives CASSREFNSPLHF.

The V and J genes are TRBV5-1 and TRBJ1-1; possible D gene TRBD1, 6 bases. The CDR3 is 15 amino acids. V lost 0 bases and J lost 0, with 9 bases in between. The germline V gene encodes CDR1 SGHRS and CDR2 YFSETQ. DNA of the CDR3: TGCGCCAGCAGCTTGGGTGGGGACATGAACACTGAAGCTTTCTTT. It is translated as CASSLGGDMNTEAFF.

The genes are TRBV11-2 and TRBJ2-1; D perhaps matches TRBD1 (6 bases). The germline gives CDR1 SGHAT, CDR2 FQNNGV. This CDR3 spans 12 amino acids. Trimming cost V 6 bases and J 8 bases, with 11 bases left between them. CDR3 protein: CASSPQGDEQFF. The CDR3 region has the DNA TGTGCCAGCAGTCCACAGGGCGATGAGCAGTTCTTC. Based on the CDR3 plus reference TRBV11-2 and TRBJ2-1, the full variable domain is EAGVAQSPRYKIIEKRQSVAFWCNPISGHATLYWYQQILGQGPKLLIQFQNNGVVDDSQLPKDRFSAERLKGVDSTLKIQPAKLEDSAVYLCASSPQGDEQFFGPGTRLTVL.

V is TRBV4-1 and J is TRBJ2-5; perhaps TRBD1 as D (5 bases). The J call may not be correct, given that the DNA end is closer to TRBJ2-7. Germline V gene lookup returns CDR1 MGHRA and CDR2 YSYEKL. The CDR3 runs 14 residues. The CDR3 is CASSLGHSSYEQYF. The CDR3 nucleotides are TGCGCCAGCAGCCTTGGACATAGCTCCTACGAGCAGTACTTC.

The J gene is TRBJ2-7, the V gene TRBV28; 10 nucleotides match TRBD2. Germline CDR1 and CDR2: MDHEN and SYDVKM. The junction had 11 bases not matched to a gene; V was cut back by 4 bases and J by 8 bases. The CDR3 length is 15 residues. CDR3 nucleotides: TGTGCCAGCAGTTCATTAGCGGGGGGCCTCTCCCAGCAGTACTTC. Translating gives CASSSLAGGLSQQYF.